This TCR beta chain stems from a study of CD8 T cell repertoires and HIV-1 epitope variants. Turning to the study itself: Twenty-five autologous and known Gag and Nef epitope variant peptides each stimulated T cells separately. Controls were a CMV, EBV and flu peptide pool, Ebola AY9 negative control, and no-peptide well.

Germline loops: CDR1 LNHNV, CDR2 YYDKDF (reference sequence). Trimming stripped 5 bases from V and 1 base from J, with 12 bases between. The CDR3 length is 15 residues. Turning to this clone: The antigen remains undetermined.

TCRdb keeps only in-frame clones here, not all; method: immunoSEQ multiplex PCR. The sample has over 5,000 clones, 65% to 80% seen once. The clonotype originates from a male donor with HIV. Sequencing was performed on cultured CD8+ T cells derived from PBMCs. The V call is TRBV15, the J call TRBJ1-5; D may be TRBD1 (6 bases). The CDR3 is CATSPEGDSNQPQHF. The CDR3 nucleotides read TGTGCCACCAGCCCCGAGGGGGACAGCAATCAGCCCCAGCATTTT. The complete variable domain, with remaining parts taken from reference TRBV15 and TRBJ1-5, reads DAMVIQNPRYQVTQFGKPVTLSCSQTLNHNVMYWYQQKSSQAPKLLFHYYDKDFNNEADTPDNFQSRRPNTSFCFLDIRSPGLGDTAMYLCATSPEGDSNQPQHFGDGTRLSIL.